This T cell receptor (beta chain) was profiled in a study of T-cell reconstitution after alpha-beta-depleted transplantation in children. This clonotype was recorded many times. The CDR3 length is 15 residues. Germline V gives CDR1 MNHNS, CDR2 SASEGT. V was trimmed by 6 bases and J by 10 bases, leaving 19 bases between them. Unique molecular identifiers were incorporated when the TCRbeta library was constructed. TCRdb redid the calling of the PCR reads with MiXCR, one entry per CDR3 protein. The sample has 200,000 to 250,000 distinct CDR3 sequences, around 9.9% seen once. The rearrangement joins TRBV6-1 to TRBJ2-6, with TRBD2 as a possible D gene (6 bases). The sample in question was PBMCs, obtained before TCRalphabeta/CD19-depleted stem cell transplant. This receptor was taken from a child under two years old with acute myeloid leukemia, due to receive a stem cell transplant. As DNA, the CDR3 is TGTGCCAGCAGACACCCGGAGGGGCGCGCAAACGTCCTGACTTTC. Translating gives CASRHPEGRANVLTF.